This entry lists 30 T cell receptor beta chains sequenced from one sample in a study of blood T cell repertoires in COVID-19. Clones were sequenced by immunoSEQ multiplex PCR, and TCRdb holds only the in-frame ones, with some missing. The table includes about 410,000 clones, 89% detected once. Sequenced: peripheral blood. All receptors derive from a woman between 40 and 50 years old with COVID-19, enrolled during active disease.

The J gene is TRBJ2-3, the V gene TRBV18, with TRBD1 identical over 11 bases. CDR3 length: 15 amino acids. Germline V gene data show CDR1 as KGHSH and CDR2 as LQKENI. The ends lost 3 bases at V and 4 bases at J; junction bases unmatched: 3. The CDR3 loop is CASSPPGQGADTQYF. The CDR3 nucleotides read TGTGCCAGCTCACCTCCGGGACAGGGGGCAGATACGCAGTATTTT.

This chain uses TRBV28 with TRBJ2-7; weak D call: TRBD1 (6 bases). The CDR3 runs 15 residues. Looked up from germline, CDR1 is MDHEN and CDR2 is SYDVKM. V was shortened by 7 bases and J by 1 base, with 17 bases between the two germline ends. CDR3 sequence: CASTRAGALSYEQYF. The CDR3 bases are TGTGCCAGCACCCGGGCAGGGGCCCTATCCTACGAGCAGTACTTC. The full variable domain, completed using reference TRBV28 and TRBJ2-7, is DVKVTQSSRYLVKRTGEKVFLECVQDMDHENMFWYRQDPGLGLRLIYFSYDVKMKEKGDIPEGYSVSREKKERFSLILESASTNQTSMYLCASTRAGALSYEQYFGPGTRLTVT.

The rearrangement uses TRBV7-2 and TRBJ2-1, with a weak D call TRBD2 (6 bases). The CDR3 is 15 residues long. CDR1 and CDR2 from the germline V gene are SGHTA and FQGNSA. V lost 0 bases and J lost 7, with 13 bases in between. CDR3: CASSLAAGTGNEQFF. The DNA for the CDR3 is TGTGCCAGCAGCTTAGCGGCGGGAACGGGGAATGAGCAGTTCTTC.

This clone was observed a few times. V gene TRBV27 combines with J gene TRBJ2-7; 7 bases are shared with TRBD2. The junction had 5 bases not matched to a gene; V was cut back by 6 bases and J by 3 bases. Germline lookup yields CDR1 MNHEY and CDR2 SMNVEV (reference sequence). The CDR3 runs to 13 residues. CDR3 residues: CASSLSGNYEQYF. The CDR3 DNA follows: TGTGCCAGCAGCCTAAGCGGGAACTACGAGCAGTACTTC.

CDR3 sequence reads: CASSPGQRGYTF. CDR3 sequence (DNA): TGTGCCAGCAGCCCGGGACAGCGAGGCTACACCTTC. The chain joins TRBV3-1 (or the pseudogene TRBV3-2) to TRBJ1-2, with TRBD1 matching over 7 bases. V trimming: 4 bases; J trimming: 8 bases; junction bases outside the gene matches: 4. Germline V lookup: CDR1 LGHDT, CDR2 YNNKEL (reference sequence). The length of the CDR3 is 12 residues.

J is TRBJ2-2 and V is TRBV5-5; D ambiguous. V was pared by 5 bases and J by 4 bases, with 18 bases between. CDR3 size: 16 residues. Germline CDR1 reads SGHKS; CDR2 reads YYEKEE (reference sequence). The CDR3 protein is CASSDSPTLRTGELFF. CDR3 DNA: TGTGCCAGCAGTGACTCCCCTACACTCCGCACCGGGGAGCTGTTTTTT. Full variable domain (outside the CDR3, taken from reference TRBV5-5 and TRBJ2-2): DAGVTQSPTHLIKTRGQQVTLRCSPISGHKSVSWYQQVLGQGPQFIFQYYEKEERGRGNFPDRFSARQFPNYSSELNVNALLLGDSALYLCASSDSPTLRTGELFFGEGSRLTVL.

This sequence joins TRBV11-2 and TRBJ2-7; 7 nucleotides line up with TRBD1. Germline loops: CDR1 SGHAT, CDR2 FQNNGV. The CDR3 sequence is 14 residues long. V lost 5 bases and J lost 7; bases outside the gene matches: 11. CDR3 coding DNA: TGTGCCAGCAGCGCGACAGGGTTCGAGCGGGAGCAGTACTTC. Its protein product is CASSATGFEREQYF.

The chain recombines TRBV2 with TRBJ1-5, with 9 nucleotides matching TRBD1. Germline V CDR1 and CDR2: SNHLY, FYNNEI. V trimming: 8 bases; J trimming: 4 bases; junction bases outside the gene matches: 9. CDR3 length equals 15 residues. The CDR3 region has the DNA TGTGCCAGCCTAAGGACAGGGGACAGGAATCAGCCCCAGCATTTT. It translates to CASLRTGDRNQPQHF.

This rearrangement joins TRBV19 to TRBJ2-1; 7 bases align to TRBD1. J gave up 1 base and V 3 bases, and 3 bases lay outside the gene matches. Germline CDR1 and CDR2: LNHDA and SQIVND (reference sequence). This CDR3 has 15 amino acids. The CDR3 DNA follows: TGTGCCAGTAGTATTGGACAGGTATCCTACAATGAGCAGTTCTTC. Translating gives CASSIGQVSYNEQFF.

This chain's CDR3 is CASWDISGNTIYF. The CDR3 nucleotides are TGTGCCAGTTGGGACATCTCTGGAAACACCATATATTTT. The chain employs TRBV28 and TRBJ1-3, with D possibly being TRBD1 (6 bases). Germline lookup yields CDR1 MDHEN and CDR2 SYDVKM. Trimming took off 9 bases at V and 0 bases at J, with 9 bases between the two ends. The CDR3 covers 13 residues.

The V and J genes are TRBV19 and TRBJ2-3; D possibly corresponds to TRBD1 (5 bases). From germline, CDR1 is LNHDA and CDR2 SQIVND (reference sequence). V was pared by 3 bases and J by 1 base, with 8 bases between. This CDR3 has 14 amino acids. DNA for the CDR3: TGTGCCAGTAGTATGGGGCAGGGCACAGATACGCAGTATTTT. Its protein product is CASSMGQGTDTQYF. The entire variable domain, with the rest obtained from reference TRBV19 and TRBJ2-3, is as follows: DGGITQSPKYLFRKEGQNVTLSCEQNLNHDAMYWYRQDPGQGLRLIYYSQIVNDFQKGDIAEGYSVSREKKESFPLTVTSAQKNPTAFYLCASSMGQGTDTQYFGPGTRLTVL.

The chain combines TRBV7-9 with TRBJ1-1; unclear D gene. V lost 3 bases and J 0 bases, leaving 11 bases between the germline ends. The CDR3 is made up of 15 amino acids. Per the germline V gene, CDR1 is SEHNR and CDR2 is FQNEAQ (reference sequence). CDR3: CASSFNPGMNTEAFF. In DNA, the CDR3 is TGTGCCAGCAGCTTCAACCCAGGAATGAACACTGAAGCTTTCTTT.

A remark on this clone: The germline gene is not matched at one end of the junction; a read error may be the cause. J is TRBJ2-7 and V is TRBV4-1; TRBD2 matches 13 bases. The CDR3 spans 16 residues. Germline assignment: CDR1 MGHRA and CDR2 YSYEKL. The CDR3 coding sequence is TGCGCCAGCAGCCCACCCGGACTAGCGGGAGCCTATGAGCAGTACTTC. Protein product: CASSPPGLAGAYEQYF.

The V call is TRBV30, the J call TRBJ1-4, with TRBD1 matching 7 bases. The CDR3 has 14 amino acids. V lost 7 bases to trimming and J lost 8 bases; unmatched junction nucleotides: 13. CDR1 GTSNPN and CDR2 SVGIG come from the germline V gene (reference sequence). CDR3 in DNA: TGTGCCTTGGAGAAGGGGGCCTGGCGAGAAAAACTGTTTTTT. It specifies CALEKGAWREKLFF.

The CDR3 reads CASSTGLHGELFF. The CDR3 DNA is TGTGCCAGTAGTACAGGGTTACACGGGGAGCTGTTTTTT. The rearrangement links TRBV19 to TRBJ2-2; possibly TRBD1 for D (5 bases). Germline lookup yields CDR1 LNHDA and CDR2 SQIVND (reference sequence). V lost 4 bases and J 7 bases, leaving 10 bases between the germline ends. The length of the CDR3 is 13 residues.

The chain employs TRBV28 and TRBJ1-6; D may be TRBD1 (6 bases). In germline, CDR1 is MDHEN, CDR2 SYDVKM. The CDR3 contains 14 residues. V gave up 10 bases and J gave up 5 bases, with 15 bases separating them. This CDR3 reads CATEQGGDNSPLHF. The CDR3 bases are TGTGCCACCGAACAGGGAGGGGATAATTCACCCCTCCACTTT.

This sequence joins TRBV7-2 and TRBJ2-7; D is possibly TRBD2 (7 bases). V dropped 5 bases and J dropped 2 bases, with 16 bases sitting between them. Germline V lookup: CDR1 SGHTA, CDR2 FQGNSA. The CDR3 has 15 residues. This chain's CDR3 is CASSEGEGPTYEQYF. CDR3 bases: TGTGCCAGCAGCGAGGGGGAGGGGCCCACCTACGAGCAGTACTTC.

The J gene is TRBJ2-3, the V gene TRBV11-3, with 10 bases fitting TRBD1. CDR3 length: 16 amino acids. Germline-derived CDR1 and CDR2 are SGHNT and YENEEA. J was trimmed by 4 bases and V by 6 bases; bases with no gene match: 10. The chain's CDR3 is CASSSGRTGGPDTQYF. The DNA of the CDR3 is TGTGCCAGCAGTTCCGGTAGGACAGGGGGGCCAGATACGCAGTATTTT.

The V and J genes are TRBV11-2 and TRBJ1-5; D gene uncertain. This CDR3 has 13 amino acids. Germline values: CDR1 SGHAT, CDR2 FQNNGV. The V gene lost 3 bases and the J gene lost 8 bases, with 11 bases spanning the gap. CDR3 sequence (DNA): TGTGCCAGCAGCTTTTCTAGCCGAGAGCCCCAGCATTTT. Translating gives CASSFSSREPQHF.

The chain uses TRBV5-1 and TRBJ1-2; tentatively, D is TRBD1 (6 bases). Germline CDR1 is SGHRS and CDR2 is YFSETQ. V dropped 4 bases and J dropped 7 bases, with 17 bases sitting between them. The CDR3 totals 14 residues. CDR3 DNA sequence: TGCGCCAGCAGCCGGTCGGGACAATCAAGTGGCTACACCTTC. Translating gives CASSRSGQSSGYTF. Drawing the rest from reference TRBV5-1 and TRBJ1-2, the complete variable domain is KAGVTQTPRYLIKTRGQQVTLSCSPISGHRSVSWYQQTPGQGLQFLFEYFSETQRNKGNFPGRFSGRQFSNSRSEMNVSTLELGDSALYLCASSRSGQSSGYTFGSGTRLTVV.

The chain carries TRBV7-2 and TRBJ1-2; D is undetermined. The germline gives CDR1 SGHTA, CDR2 FQGNSA. V lost 1 base and J 1 base, leaving 7 bases between the germline ends. The CDR3 has 14 residues. The CDR3 DNA reads TGTGCCAGCAGCTTAGGGCTCCTTAACTATGGCTACACCTTC. Translation: CASSLGLLNYGYTF. Filled out from reference TRBV7-2 and TRBJ1-2, the complete variable domain reads GAGVSQSPSNKVTEKGKDVELRCDPISGHTALYWYRQSLGQGLEFLIYFQGNSAPDKSGLPSDRFSAERTGGSVSTLTIQRTQQEDSAVYLCASSLGLLNYGYTFGSGTRLTVV.

This chain links TRBV2 with TRBJ2-1, with D tentatively TRBD2 (6 bases). The germline gives CDR1 SNHLY, CDR2 FYNNEI. V was pared by 8 bases and J by 5 bases, with 16 bases between. The CDR3 sequence is 14 residues long. The DNA of the CDR3 is TGTGCCAGCTGGGACTCCTTTTCAAACAATGAGCAGTTCTTC. It yields the protein CASWDSFSNNEQFF.

The gene calls are TRBV11-2 and TRBJ2-7, with TRBD1 identical over 10 bases. The germline gives CDR1 SGHAT, CDR2 FQNNGV. With 5 bases clipped from V and 3 bases from J, the junction kept 1 base outside the gene matches. The CDR3 contains 13 residues. CDR3 bases: TGTGCCAGCAGCCGGACAGGGGGCTACGAGCAGTACTTC. Amino acid sequence: CASSRTGGYEQYF. Using reference TRBV11-2 and TRBJ2-7 for the parts outside the CDR3, the full variable domain is EAGVAQSPRYKIIEKRQSVAFWCNPISGHATLYWYQQILGQGPKLLIQFQNNGVVDDSQLPKDRFSAERLKGVDSTLKIQPAKLEDSAVYLCASSRTGGYEQYFGPGTRLTVT.

This clone showed up just once. J is TRBJ1-2 and V is TRBV12-5; D might be TRBD1 (5 bases). V was clipped by 10 bases and J by 4 bases, with 7 bases between them. This CDR3 contains 10 residues. The germline V gene encodes CDR1 LGHNT and CDR2 FRNRAP. CDR3 DNA: TGTGCTATTAGGGGCTATGGCTACACCTTC. Protein product: CAIRGYGYTF.

The rearrangement links TRBV9 to TRBJ1-2; no firm D call. V lost 4 bases and J 8 bases, leaving 18 bases between the germline ends. The germline V gene encodes CDR1 SGDLS and CDR2 YYNGEE. The CDR3 runs to 14 residues. The CDR3: CASSQEVALWGYTF. CDR3 sequence (DNA): TGTGCCAGCAGCCAAGAGGTGGCGTTGTGGGGCTACACCTTC.

V usage is TRBV6-5 and J usage is TRBJ1-2; 7 bases map to TRBD1. Unmatched junction bases numbered 5, after V lost 5 bases and J lost 5 bases. Germline V gene sequence: CDR1 MNHEY, CDR2 SVGAGI. This CDR3 is 13 amino acids long. The CDR3 is CASSTGAGYGYTF. The CDR3 DNA reads as TGTGCCAGCAGTACAGGGGCAGGATATGGCTACACCTTC.

V and J are TRBV5-1 and TRBJ2-1, with D unclear. Looked up from germline, CDR1 is SGHRS and CDR2 is YFSETQ. Trimming cost V 4 bases and J 5 bases, with 16 bases left between them. The CDR3 has 15 amino acids. Here the CDR3 DNA reads TGCGCCAGCAGCCCCCTCCCAGGATGGGACAATGAGCAGTTCTTC. It yields the protein CASSPLPGWDNEQFF.

The gene calls are TRBV28 and TRBJ2-2, with D possibly matching TRBD2 (6 bases). The germline V and J ends were trimmed by 5 bases and 6 bases, with 16 bases remaining between them. CDR3 length equals 15 residues. Germline CDR1 is MDHEN and CDR2 is SYDVKM. Here the CDR3 DNA reads TGTGCCAGCAGTCTCCCGACTAGTATGGCCGGGGAGCTGTTTTTT. This encodes CASSLPTSMAGELFF.

The chain combines TRBV3-1 (or the pseudogene TRBV3-2) with TRBJ1-2, with 9 bases aligning to TRBD1. The CDR3 length is 13 residues. The junction had 1 base not matched to a gene; V was cut back by 1 base and J by 7 bases. Germline CDR1 is LGHDT and CDR2 is YNNKEL (reference sequence). The CDR3 reads CASSQADRGGYTF. The CDR3, as DNA: TGTGCCAGCAGCCAAGCGGACAGGGGTGGCTACACCTTC.

The chain combines TRBV30 with TRBJ2-7, with D perhaps TRBD1 or TRBD2 (5 bases each). This CDR3 has 13 amino acids. V was shortened by 5 bases and J by 4 bases, with 15 bases between the two germline ends. Germline CDR1 GTSNPN, CDR2 SVGIG (reference sequence). CDR3 sequence: CAWGARAAYEQYF. The CDR3, as DNA: TGTGCCTGGGGGGCGCGGGCAGCTTACGAGCAGTACTTC.